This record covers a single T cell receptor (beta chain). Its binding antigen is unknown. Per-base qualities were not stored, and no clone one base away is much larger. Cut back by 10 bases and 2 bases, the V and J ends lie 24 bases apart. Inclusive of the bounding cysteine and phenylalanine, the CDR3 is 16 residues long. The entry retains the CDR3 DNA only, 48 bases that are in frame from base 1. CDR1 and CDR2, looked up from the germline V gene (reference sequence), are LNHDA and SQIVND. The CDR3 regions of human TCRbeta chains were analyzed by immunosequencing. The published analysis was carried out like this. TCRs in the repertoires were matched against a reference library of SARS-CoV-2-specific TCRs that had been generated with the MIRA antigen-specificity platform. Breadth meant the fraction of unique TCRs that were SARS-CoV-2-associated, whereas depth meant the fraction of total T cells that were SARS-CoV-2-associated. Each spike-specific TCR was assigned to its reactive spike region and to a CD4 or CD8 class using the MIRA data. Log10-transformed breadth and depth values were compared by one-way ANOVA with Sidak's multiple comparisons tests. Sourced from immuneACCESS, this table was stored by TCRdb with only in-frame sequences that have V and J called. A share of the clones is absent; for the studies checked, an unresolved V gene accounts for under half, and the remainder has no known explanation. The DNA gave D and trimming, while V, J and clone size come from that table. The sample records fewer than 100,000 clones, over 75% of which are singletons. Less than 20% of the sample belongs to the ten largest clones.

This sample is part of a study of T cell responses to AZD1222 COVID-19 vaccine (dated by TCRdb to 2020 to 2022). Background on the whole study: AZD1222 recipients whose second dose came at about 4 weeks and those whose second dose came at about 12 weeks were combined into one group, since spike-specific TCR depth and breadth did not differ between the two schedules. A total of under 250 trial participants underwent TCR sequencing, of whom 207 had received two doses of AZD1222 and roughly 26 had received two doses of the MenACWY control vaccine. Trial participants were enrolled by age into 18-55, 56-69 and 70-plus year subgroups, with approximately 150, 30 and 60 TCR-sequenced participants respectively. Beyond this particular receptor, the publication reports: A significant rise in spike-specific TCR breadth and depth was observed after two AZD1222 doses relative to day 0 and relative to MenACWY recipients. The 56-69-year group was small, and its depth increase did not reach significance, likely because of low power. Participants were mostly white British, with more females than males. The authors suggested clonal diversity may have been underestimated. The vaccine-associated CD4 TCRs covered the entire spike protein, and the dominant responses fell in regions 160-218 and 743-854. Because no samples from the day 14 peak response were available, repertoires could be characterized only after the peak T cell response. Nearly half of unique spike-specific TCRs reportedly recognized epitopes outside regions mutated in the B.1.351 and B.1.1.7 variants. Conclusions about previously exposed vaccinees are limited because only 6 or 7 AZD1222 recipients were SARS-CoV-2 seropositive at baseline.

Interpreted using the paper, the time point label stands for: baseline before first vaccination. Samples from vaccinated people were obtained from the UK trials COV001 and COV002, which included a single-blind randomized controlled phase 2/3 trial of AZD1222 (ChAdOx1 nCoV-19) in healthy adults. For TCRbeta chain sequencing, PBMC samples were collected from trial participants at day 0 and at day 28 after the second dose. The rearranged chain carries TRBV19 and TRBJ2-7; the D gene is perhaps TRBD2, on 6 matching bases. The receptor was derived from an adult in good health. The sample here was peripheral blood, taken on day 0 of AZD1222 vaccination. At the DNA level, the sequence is TGTGCCACAAAGCGGGCCAAAGTTCCTCGGGCCTACGAGCAGTACTTC. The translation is CATKRAKVPRAYEQYF.